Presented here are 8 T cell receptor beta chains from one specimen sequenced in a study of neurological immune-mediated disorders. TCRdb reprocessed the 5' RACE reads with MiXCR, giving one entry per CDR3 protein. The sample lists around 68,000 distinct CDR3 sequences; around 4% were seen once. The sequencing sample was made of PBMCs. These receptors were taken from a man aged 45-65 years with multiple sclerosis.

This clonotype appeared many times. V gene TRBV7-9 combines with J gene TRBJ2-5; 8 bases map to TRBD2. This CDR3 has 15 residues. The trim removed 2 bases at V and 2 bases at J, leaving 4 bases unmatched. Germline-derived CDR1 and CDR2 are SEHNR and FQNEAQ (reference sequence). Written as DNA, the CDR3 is TGTGCCAGCAGCTTAAGCGGGGGAGCGCAAGAGACCCAGTACTTC. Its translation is CASSLSGGAQETQYF.

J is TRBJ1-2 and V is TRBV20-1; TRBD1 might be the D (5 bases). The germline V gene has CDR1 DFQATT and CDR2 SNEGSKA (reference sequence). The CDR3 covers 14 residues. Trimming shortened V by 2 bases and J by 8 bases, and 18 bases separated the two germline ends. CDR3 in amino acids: CSARRPTQDNGYTF. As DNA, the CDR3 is TGCAGTGCTAGACGGCCTACGCAGGACAACGGCTACACCTTC.

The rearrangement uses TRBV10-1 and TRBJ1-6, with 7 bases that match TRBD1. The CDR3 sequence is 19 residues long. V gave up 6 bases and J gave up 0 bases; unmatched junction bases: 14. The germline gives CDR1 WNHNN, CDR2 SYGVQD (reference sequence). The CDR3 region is CASRNDRAIFSSYNSPLHF. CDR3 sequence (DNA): TGCGCCAGCAGAAACGACAGGGCAATCTTCAGCTCCTATAATTCACCCCTCCACTTT.

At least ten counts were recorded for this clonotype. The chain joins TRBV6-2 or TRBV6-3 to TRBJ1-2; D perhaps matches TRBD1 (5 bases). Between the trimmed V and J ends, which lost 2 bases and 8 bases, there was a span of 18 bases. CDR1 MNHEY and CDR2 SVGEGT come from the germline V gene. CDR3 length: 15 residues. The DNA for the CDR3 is TGTGCCAGCAGTTACCCTTCGTTCCAGGGCAGAGGCTACACCTTC. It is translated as CASSYPSFQGRGYTF.

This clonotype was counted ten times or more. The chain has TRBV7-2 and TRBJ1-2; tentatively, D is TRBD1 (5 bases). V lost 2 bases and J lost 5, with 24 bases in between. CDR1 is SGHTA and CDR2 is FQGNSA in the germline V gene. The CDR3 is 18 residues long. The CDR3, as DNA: TGTGCCAGCAGCTTACCCCTCGCCTCAGGGTATTTTGGGTATGGCTACACCTTC. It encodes CASSLPLASGYFGYGYTF.

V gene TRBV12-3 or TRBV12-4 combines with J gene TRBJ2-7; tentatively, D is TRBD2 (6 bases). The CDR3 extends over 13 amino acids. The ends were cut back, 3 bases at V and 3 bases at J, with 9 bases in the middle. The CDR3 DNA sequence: TGTGCCAGCAGTTTTTACGGGGGCTACGAGCAGTACTTC. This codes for CASSFYGGYEQYF.

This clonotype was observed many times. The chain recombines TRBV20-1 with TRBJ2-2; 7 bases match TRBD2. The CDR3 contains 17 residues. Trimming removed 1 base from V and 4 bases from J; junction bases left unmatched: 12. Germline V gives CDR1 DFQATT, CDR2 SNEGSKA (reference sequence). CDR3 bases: TGCAGTGCTAGAGTCTTAAACGGGCGGGGGAGCACCGGGGAGCTGTTTTTT. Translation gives CSARVLNGRGSTGELFF.

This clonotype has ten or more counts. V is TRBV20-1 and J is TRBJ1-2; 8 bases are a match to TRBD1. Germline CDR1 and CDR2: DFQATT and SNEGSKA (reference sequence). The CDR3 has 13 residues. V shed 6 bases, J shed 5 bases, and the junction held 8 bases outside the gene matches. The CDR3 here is CSAPRGTGYGYTF. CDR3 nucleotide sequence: TGCAGTGCCCCCCGTGGGACAGGATATGGCTACACCTTC.